The source of this TCR beta chain is a study of blood T cell repertoires in COVID-19 (dated by TCRdb to 2019 to 2021). Regarding the study in general: Collaborator samples came from the United States, Italy and Spain and covered acute and convalescent phases of COVID-19. Samples came from the ongoing ImmuneRACE study (first 160 participants) plus 1,254 subjects from 6 global collaborators. The sample metadata nearly always contained a de-identified subject ID, COVID-19 status, age in years and sex. Subjects who had been exposed to COVID-19, were actively infected with it, or had recovered from it provided the deeply sampled blood TCRbeta repertoires that made up the dataset. The prospective study material was composed of cDNA or gDNA derived from T cells, B-cell-depleted T cells, or PBMCs. Where HLA class I and class II types were available, the types were taken from metadata supplied by the sample provider, not from assay-based typing. The repertoires were released in a freely available public database meant as a resource for research on the immune response to SARS-CoV-2.

What the work shows at the level of the full study, not this receptor alone: The amount of clinical and demographic metadata varied by source and participant and was provided uncurated.

This clone occurred once. The clone's antigen remains unknown. Per-base qualities were not stored, and no clone one base away is much larger. The immunoSEQ Assay, a bias-controlled multiplex PCR, was used to amplify TCRbeta CDR3 regions from genomic DNA. As for the authors' bioinformatics: Nucleated cell counts per sample were estimated from amplification of reference gene primers within the assay. Sequence reads were collapsed and filtered to measure the absolute abundance of every unique TCRbeta CDR3 rearrangement. Productive Simpson clonality was computed per sample as the square root of Simpson's diversity index over productive rearrangements. TCRdb carries this immuneACCESS record with in-frame sequences only. Its versions omit some clonotypes, under half of them owing to an unresolved V gene in the studies checked, with the rest unexplained. That table furnishes V, J and clone size, whereas the DNA furnished D and trimming. Present in this sample are approximately 90,000 clones, over 75% of which were seen just once. In total, the top ten clones hold under 4.5% of the sample.

Each collaborating institution followed its own protocols to collect whole blood in K2EDTA tubes. For TCRbeta analysis, collaborators shipped samples in one of three forms: frozen whole blood, isolated PBMCs, or DNA extracted from either of those sample types. The specimen sequenced was peripheral blood. This TCR was sampled from a man aged 55-75 years with acute or convalescent COVID-19.

In nucleotides, the sequence is TGTGCTAGTGGTTTGGTACGATCCAGCTCTGGAAACACCATATATTTT. Translated, it gives CASGLVRSSSGNTIYF. Recombination joined TRBV12-5 with TRBJ1-3; too little of a D gene remains to name it. V drops 0 bases and J drops 0 bases, leaving 9 bases in between. CDR1 LGHNT and CDR2 FRNRAP were looked up in the germline V gene. The CDR3 holds 16 amino acids from the cysteine to the phenylalanine. Solely the CDR3 DNA is kept, with 48 bases framed from the first base.